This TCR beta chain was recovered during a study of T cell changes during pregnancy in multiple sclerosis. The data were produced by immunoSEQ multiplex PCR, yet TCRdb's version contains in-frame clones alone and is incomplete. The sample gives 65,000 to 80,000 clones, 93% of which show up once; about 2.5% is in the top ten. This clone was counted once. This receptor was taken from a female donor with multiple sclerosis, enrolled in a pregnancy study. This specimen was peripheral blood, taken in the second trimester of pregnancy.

CDR3 residues: CASSVQRGGSDEQFF. The CDR3 DNA reads as TGTGCCAGCAGCGTGCAGCGGGGGGGAAGCGATGAGCAGTTCTTC. The chain is built from TRBV9 and TRBJ2-1; 10 nucleotides align to TRBD2. J lost 8 bases, V lost 2 bases, and 7 bases had no gene match. The CDR3 totals 15 residues. Per germline, CDR1 SGDLS and CDR2 YYNGEE.